The TCR beta chain under discussion was sequenced for a study of CD8+ T cells in alopecia areata. This clone was counted between two and nine times. Germline CDR1 is PRHDT and CDR2 is FYEKMQ (reference sequence). The CDR3 has 13 amino acids. The V gene lost 5 bases and the J gene lost 5 bases, with 13 bases spanning the gap. Collected material from alopecia areata patients comprised lesional scalp punch biopsies and peripheral blood. cDNA prepared by RNA extraction and subsequent reverse transcription served as the template for sequencing. The table came from immunoSEQ multiplex PCR; TCRdb's copy has only in-frame clones and leaves some out. Here the sample spans approximately 24,000 clones, around half being singletons.

The receptor was derived from a human donor with alopecia areata. Sequenced: NKG2D-high CD8+ T cells sorted from blood. The chain uses TRBV13 and TRBJ2-7, with unresolved D. CDR3 nucleotide sequence: TGTGCCAGCAGCAATACCCCGCAGGACGAGCAGTACTTC. Residues: CASSNTPQDEQYF. The full variable domain, completed using reference TRBV13 and TRBJ2-7, is AAGVIQSPRHLIKEKRETATLKCYPIPRHDTVYWYQQGPGQDPQFLISFYEKMQSDKGSIPDRFSAQQFSDYHSELNMSSLELGDSALYFCASSNTPQDEQYFGPGTRLTVT.